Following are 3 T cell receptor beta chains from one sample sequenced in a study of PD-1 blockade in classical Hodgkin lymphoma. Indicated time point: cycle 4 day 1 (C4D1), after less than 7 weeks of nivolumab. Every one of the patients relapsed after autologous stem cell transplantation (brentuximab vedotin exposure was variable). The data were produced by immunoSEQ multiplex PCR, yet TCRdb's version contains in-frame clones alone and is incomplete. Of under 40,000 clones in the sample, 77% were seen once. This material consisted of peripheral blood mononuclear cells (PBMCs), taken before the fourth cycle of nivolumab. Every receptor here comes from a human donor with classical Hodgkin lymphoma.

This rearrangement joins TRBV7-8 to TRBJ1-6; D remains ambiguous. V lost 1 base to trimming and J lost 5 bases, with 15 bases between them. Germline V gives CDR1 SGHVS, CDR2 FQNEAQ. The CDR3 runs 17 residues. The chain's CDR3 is CASSLGRVPRNNSPLHF. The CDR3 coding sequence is TGTGCCAGCAGCTTAGGTCGAGTGCCCCGTAATAATTCACCCCTCCACTTT.

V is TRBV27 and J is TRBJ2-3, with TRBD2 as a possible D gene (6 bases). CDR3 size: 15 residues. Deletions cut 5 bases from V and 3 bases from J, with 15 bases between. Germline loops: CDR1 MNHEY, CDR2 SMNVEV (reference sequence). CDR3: CASSPRSSGTDTQYF. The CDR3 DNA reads TGTGCCAGCAGTCCGAGGAGTAGCGGTACAGATACGCAGTATTTT.

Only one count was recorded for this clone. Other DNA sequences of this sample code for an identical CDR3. The CDR3 nucleotides read TGCGCCAGCAGCGGTGACGGAAATCAGCCCCAGCATTTT. Its translation: CASSGDGNQPQHF. The chain couples TRBV5-1 to TRBJ1-5; D uncertain. With 4 bases removed from V and 4 bases from J, the gap between germline ends came to 9 bases. The CDR3 contains 13 residues. CDR1 SGHRS and CDR2 YFSETQ come from the germline V gene.